Included here is one T cell receptor beta chain sequence, with context. Its antigen is undetermined. This sample was taken from a study of T cell responses to AZD1222 COVID-19 vaccine. Study outcomes and limitations: Nearly half of spike-specific TCRs reportedly target unmutated variant regions. Regions 160-218 and 743-854 held dominance among vaccine-associated CD4 TCRs, which spanned spike. Increased Spike-specific TCR breadth and depth were observed after two AZD1222 doses.

CDR3 length: 17 residues. Germline trimming cut 1 base from V and 4 bases from J; bases unmatched to any gene: 8. Germline values: CDR1 LGHNA, CDR2 YSLEER. Clones were sequenced by immunoSEQ multiplex PCR, and TCRdb holds only the in-frame ones, with some missing. This sample has some 150,000 clones, with around 90% found just once. This clonotype was obtained from an adult in good health. Sequenced material: peripheral blood, taken on day 0 of AZD1222 vaccination. V is TRBV4-3 and J is TRBJ2-2; 8 bases match TRBD1. The CDR3 bases are TGCGCCAGCAGCCAAGTATATCAGGGGGCCGGCACCGGGGAGCTGTTTTTT. It codes for CASSQVYQGAGTGELFF.